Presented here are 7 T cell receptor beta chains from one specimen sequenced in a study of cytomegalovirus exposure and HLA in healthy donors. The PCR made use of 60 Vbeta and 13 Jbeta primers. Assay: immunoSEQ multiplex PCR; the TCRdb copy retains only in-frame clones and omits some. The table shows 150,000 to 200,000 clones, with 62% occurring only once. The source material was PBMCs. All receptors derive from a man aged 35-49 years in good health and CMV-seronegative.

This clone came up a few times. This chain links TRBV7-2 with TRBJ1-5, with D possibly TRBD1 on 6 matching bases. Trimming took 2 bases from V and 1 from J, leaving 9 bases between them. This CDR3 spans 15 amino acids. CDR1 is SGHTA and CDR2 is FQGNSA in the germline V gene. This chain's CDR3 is CASSLQGLSNQPQHF. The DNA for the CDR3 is TGTGCCAGCAGCTTACAGGGGCTAAGCAATCAGCCCCAGCATTTT.

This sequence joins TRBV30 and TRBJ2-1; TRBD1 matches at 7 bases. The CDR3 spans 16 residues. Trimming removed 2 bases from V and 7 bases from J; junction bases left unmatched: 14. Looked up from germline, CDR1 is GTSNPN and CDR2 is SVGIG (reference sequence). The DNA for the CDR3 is TGTGCCTGGAGTCCTAGGGACAGCGGCAATCTAAATGAGCAGTTCTTC. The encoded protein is CAWSPRDSGNLNEQFF. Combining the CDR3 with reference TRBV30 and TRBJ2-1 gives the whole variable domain SQTIHQWPATLVQPVGSPLSLECTVEGTSNPNLYWYRQAAGRGLQLLFYSVGIGQISSEVPQNLSASRPQDRQFILSSKKLLLSDSGFYLCAWSPRDSGNLNEQFFGPGTRLTVL.

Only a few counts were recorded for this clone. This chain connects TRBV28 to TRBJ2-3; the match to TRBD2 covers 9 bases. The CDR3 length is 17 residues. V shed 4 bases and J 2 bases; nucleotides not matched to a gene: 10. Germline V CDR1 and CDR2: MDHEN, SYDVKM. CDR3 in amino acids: CASSYNMAGGDTDTQYF. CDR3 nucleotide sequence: TGTGCCAGCAGTTATAATATGGCGGGGGGGGACACAGATACGCAGTATTTT.

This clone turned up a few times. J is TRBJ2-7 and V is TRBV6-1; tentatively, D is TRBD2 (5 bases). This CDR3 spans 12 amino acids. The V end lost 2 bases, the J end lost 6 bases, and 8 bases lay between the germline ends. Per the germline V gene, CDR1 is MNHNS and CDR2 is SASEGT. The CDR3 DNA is TGTGCCAGCAGTGAATACGGGGTCGAGCAGTACTTC. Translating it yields CASSEYGVEQYF.

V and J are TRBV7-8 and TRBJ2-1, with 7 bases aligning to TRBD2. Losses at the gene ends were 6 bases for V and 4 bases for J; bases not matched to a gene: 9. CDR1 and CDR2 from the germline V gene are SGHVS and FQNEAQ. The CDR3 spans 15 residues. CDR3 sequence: CASRPTSVVYNEQFF. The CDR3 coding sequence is TGTGCCAGCAGACCTACTAGCGTCGTATACAATGAGCAGTTCTTC. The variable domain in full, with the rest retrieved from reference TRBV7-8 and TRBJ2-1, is GAGVSQSPRYKVAKRGQDVALRCDPISGHVSLFWYQQALGQGPEFLTYFQNEAQLDKSGLPSDRFFAERPEGSVSTLKIQRTQQEDSAVYLCASRPTSVVYNEQFFGPGTRLTVL.

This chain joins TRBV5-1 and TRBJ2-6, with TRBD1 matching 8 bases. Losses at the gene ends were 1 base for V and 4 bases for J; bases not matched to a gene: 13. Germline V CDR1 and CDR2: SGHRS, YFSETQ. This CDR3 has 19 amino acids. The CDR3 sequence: CASSLLRQGSIIGANVLTF. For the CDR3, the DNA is TGCGCCAGCAGCTTGCTCCGACAGGGGTCCATTATCGGGGCCAACGTCCTGACTTTC.

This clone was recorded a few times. Written as DNA, the CDR3 is TGCAGCGTTGAAGATCAGAGGCAGGGGACAGCCTACGAGCAGTACTTC. Translated: CSVEDQRQGTAYEQYF. The chain carries TRBV29-1 and TRBJ2-7, with TRBD1 identical over 7 bases. The ends lost 0 bases at V and 2 bases at J; junction bases unmatched: 10. The CDR3 is 16 amino acids. The germline V gene has CDR1 SQVTM and CDR2 ANQGSEA.